This T cell receptor beta chain was identified during a study of blood T cell repertoires in COVID-19. Study-level background: Samples came from the United States, Italy and Spain, spanning acute and convalescent COVID-19. The cDNA or gDNA used as material had been derived from T cells, B-cell-depleted T cells, or PBMCs.

CDR3 size: 13 residues. J lost 5 bases, V lost 5 bases, and 5 bases had no gene match. Germline V gives CDR1 SEHNR, CDR2 FQNEAQ (reference sequence). In the original workflow: Amplifying reference gene primers gave estimates of nucleated cell counts. Some clones are missing from TCRdb's copy, which holds only in-frame ones; the method was immunoSEQ multiplex PCR. The V and J calls and clone size were taken over from that table, and D and trimming were inferred from the DNA. The sample consists of around 110,000 clones, around nine tenths of them appearing once. J is TRBJ1-2 and V is TRBV7-9; 7 bases agree with TRBD1. This clonotype was sampled from a man in his forties with acute or convalescent COVID-19. The sample was peripheral blood. CDR3 DNA sequence: TGTGCCAGCAGCCCGACAGGGAGGTATGGCTACACCTTC. This translates into CASSPTGRYGYTF.